Listed here are 25 T cell receptor beta chains from one sample, sequenced in a study of human T cells and chemical hapten exposure. Time point here: patch test 3, about 24 weeks after DPC sensitization. Treatment indicated: therapeutic diphenylcyclopropenone sensitization with weekly scalp DPC. Using its own MiXCR run on the RACE reads, TCRdb lists one record per CDR3 protein. The sample includes about 190,000 distinct CDR3 sequences, about 25% seen only once; the top ten take 2% to 2.5%. Here the sequenced sample was whole blood, taken in connection with sensitization to the hapten diphenylcyclopropenone (DPC). Receptors originate from a woman aged 35 to 49 with alopecia areata. Some clones in this sample may be carry-over from other donors' samples.

This clonotype was detected many times. The chain recombines TRBV6-5 with TRBJ2-7; D call uncertain. The CDR3 is 15 residues long. V shed 2 bases and J shed 4 bases, with 15 bases lying between them. Germline V gene sequence: CDR1 MNHEY, CDR2 SVGAGI. CDR3 region: CASSYGSPPSYEQYF. CDR3 nucleotides: TGTGCCAGCAGTTACGGCAGTCCCCCATCGTACGAGCAGTACTTC.

This clonotype was found a few times. J is TRBJ2-2 and V is TRBV29-1; D call uncertain. Trimming took off 4 bases at V and 1 base at J, with 10 bases between the two ends. Germline V gene data show CDR1 as SQVTM and CDR2 as ANQGSEA. The CDR3 spans 14 residues. For the CDR3, the DNA is TGCAGCGTTGCCTCCCGGGTGAACACCGGGGAGCTGTTTTTT. It codes for CSVASRVNTGELFF.

This clonotype was observed a few times. This sequence joins TRBV5-1 and TRBJ2-3, with a possible D match to TRBD2 (6 bases). The length of the CDR3 is 15 residues. The V and J ends lost 1 base and 0 bases respectively, with 9 bases between them. CDR1 is SGHRS, CDR2 YFSETQ, per germline. The DNA for the CDR3 is TGCGCCAGCAGCTTGAATAGCGGCAGCACAGATACGCAGTATTTT. Translation gives CASSLNSGSTDTQYF.

The chain uses TRBV6-5 and TRBJ2-5; the D gene could be TRBD1 or TRBD2 (6 bases each). The germline V gene has CDR1 MNHEY and CDR2 SVGAGI. This CDR3 has 15 amino acids. Trimming took 4 bases from V and 3 from J, leaving 15 bases between them. CDR3 nucleotide sequence: TGTGCCAGCAGTTCCCTGGAGGGGGGTAAAGAGACCCAGTACTTC. Amino acid sequence: CASSSLEGGKETQYF.

J is TRBJ2-1 and V is TRBV7-2; D gene ambiguous. The CDR3 has 16 amino acids. Germline-derived CDR1 and CDR2 are SGHTA and FQGNSA. The V end was cut by 5 bases, the J end by 4 bases, with 18 bases between. The CDR3 reads CASSPFPLKSYNEQFF. The CDR3 bases are TGTGCCAGCAGCCCATTCCCGCTGAAATCTTACAATGAGCAGTTCTTC.

This clonotype was seen a handful of times. The gene calls are TRBV29-1 and TRBJ2-1; tentative D call: TRBD2 (5 bases). This CDR3 has 13 residues. CDR1 is SQVTM and CDR2 is ANQGSEA in the germline V gene. V dropped 6 bases and J dropped 4 bases, with 13 bases sitting between them. The CDR3 loop is CSVSERYYNEQFF. CDR3 nucleotides: TGCAGCGTCAGTGAGCGGTATTACAATGAGCAGTTCTTC.

The genes are TRBV7-8 and TRBJ2-1; 11 bases line up with TRBD2. The germline V gene has CDR1 SGHVS and CDR2 FQNEAQ. Unmatched junction bases numbered 3, after V lost 1 base and J lost 7 bases. The CDR3 has 15 amino acids. The CDR3 region is CASSLVAGGPNEQFF. The CDR3 region has the DNA TGTGCCAGCAGCTTAGTAGCGGGAGGGCCGAATGAGCAGTTCTTC. Full variable domain (remainder filled in from reference TRBV7-8 and TRBJ2-1): GAGVSQSPRYKVAKRGQDVALRCDPISGHVSLFWYQQALGQGPEFLTYFQNEAQLDKSGLPSDRFFAERPEGSVSTLKIQRTQQEDSAVYLCASSLVAGGPNEQFFGPGTRLTVL.

This clonotype was observed a few times. This sequence joins TRBV28 and TRBJ2-1; 11 positions agree with TRBD2. There are 17 residues in the CDR3. V was pared by 2 bases and J by 6 bases, with 9 bases of the junction left unmatched. The germline gives CDR1 MDHEN, CDR2 SYDVKM. In DNA form, the CDR3 reads TGTGCCAGCAGTTTAAGGACTAGCGGGCCACCCACCAATGAGCAGTTCTTC. It codes for CASSLRTSGPPTNEQFF.

The chain has TRBV5-1 and TRBJ2-2; 11 bases are shared with TRBD2. The CDR3 sequence is 16 residues long. Germline values: CDR1 SGHRS, CDR2 YFSETQ. V was clipped by 6 bases and J by 3 bases; unmatched bases: 7. The CDR3 loop is CASKFRGLADTGELFF. In DNA, the CDR3 is TGCGCCAGCAAATTTCGGGGACTAGCGGACACCGGGGAGCTGTTTTTT.

This clonotype was detected only a few times. This chain links TRBV2 with TRBJ2-7; TRBD2 agrees at 7 bases. The germline CDR1 and CDR2 sequences are SNHLY and FYNNEI. The junction had 6 bases not matched to a gene; V was cut back by 3 bases and J by 1 base. The CDR3 length is 15 residues. The CDR3 region has the DNA TGTGCCAGCAGTGACGGCGGGAGAACATCCTACGAGCAGTACTTC. Its protein is CASSDGGRTSYEQYF.

The chain carries TRBV7-2 and TRBJ2-1; 10 bases are shared with TRBD2. J gave up 6 bases and V 4 bases, and 9 bases lay outside the gene matches. The CDR3 consists of 16 residues. Germline V gives CDR1 SGHTA, CDR2 FQGNSA. The CDR3 region has the DNA TGTGCCAGCAGCTCTACTAGCGGGACTGGGTTCAATGAGCAGTTCTTC. It encodes CASSSTSGTGFNEQFF.

This clonotype was observed a few times. The chain recombines TRBV29-1 with TRBJ1-2, with unresolved D. The CDR3 spans 12 residues. V lost 2 bases, J lost 4 bases, and 8 bases lay in between. Germline CDR1 SQVTM, CDR2 ANQGSEA. The DNA of the CDR3 is TGCAGCGTTGAAAGGTACAGCTATGGCTACACCTTC. Its translation is CSVERYSYGYTF. Drawing the rest from reference TRBV29-1 and TRBJ1-2, the complete variable domain is SAVISQKPSRDICQRGTSLTIQCQVDSQVTMMFWYRQQPGQSLTLIATANQGSEATYESGFVIDKFPISRPNLTFSTLTVSNMSPEDSSIYLCSVERYSYGYTFGSGTRLTVV.

This chain links TRBV5-1 with TRBJ2-3; tentative D call: TRBD2 (5 bases). CDR1 SGHRS and CDR2 YFSETQ come from the germline V gene. The CDR3 spans 13 residues. Deletions cut 1 base from V and 5 bases from J, with 8 bases between. The CDR3 DNA follows: TGCGCCAGCAGCTTGAACGGAGGAGATACGCAGTATTTT. It specifies CASSLNGGDTQYF.

The chain links TRBV20-1 to TRBJ2-1; 9 positions match TRBD1. CDR1 is DFQATT and CDR2 is SNEGSKA in the germline V gene (reference sequence). Trimming cost V 5 bases and J 8 bases; bases outside gene matches: 10. CDR3 size: 14 residues. Written as DNA, the CDR3 is TGCAGTGCTCCTCCCGGGACAGGGCACCATGAGCAGTTCTTC. The encoded protein is CSAPPGTGHHEQFF.

The V call is TRBV7-9, the J call TRBJ2-3; tentative D call: TRBD2 (6 bases). Trimming removed 5 bases at V and 11 bases at J, with 20 bases between. From germline, CDR1 is SEHNR and CDR2 FQNEAQ (reference sequence). The CDR3 contains 14 residues. The CDR3 DNA sequence: TGTGCCAGCAGCCCGGCCGGGGAGGTGAGGGTGCAGTATTTT. This codes for CASSPAGEVRVQYF.

This chain connects TRBV28 to TRBJ2-3; no firm D call. CDR1 and CDR2 (germline): MDHEN, SYDVKM. Trimming left V 3 bases short and J 1 base short, with 5 bases between. The CDR3 is 13 amino acids. Here the CDR3 DNA reads TGTGCCAGCAGTTTGCAAGGCACAGATACGCAGTATTTT. Translated, it gives CASSLQGTDTQYF.

The sample holds a few counts of this clonotype. The chain combines TRBV7-2 with TRBJ2-7, with TRBD2 as a possible D gene (5 bases). V shed 1 base and J shed 1 base, with 11 bases lying between them. Germline V CDR1 and CDR2: SGHTA, FQGNSA. The CDR3 loop spans 15 amino acids. The CDR3 sequence is CASSLGRATSYEQYF. The CDR3 DNA reads TGTGCCAGCAGCTTAGGGCGGGCAACTTCCTACGAGCAGTACTTC.

This clonotype was counted only a few times. The V gene is TRBV29-1, the J gene TRBJ2-2; D is perhaps TRBD1 or TRBD2 (5 bases each). The CDR3 covers 15 residues. Germline assignment: CDR1 SQVTM and CDR2 ANQGSEA. V lost 5 bases and J 2 bases, leaving 15 bases between the germline ends. The CDR3 DNA follows: TGCAGCGTTCGACCGGGACCACTAAACACCGGGGAGCTGTTTTTT. Its translation is CSVRPGPLNTGELFF.

This clonotype has just a few counts. The chain combines TRBV28 with TRBJ1-6, with no clear D. CDR1 is MDHEN, CDR2 SYDVKM, per germline. Trimming removed 4 bases at V and 7 bases at J, with 5 bases between. This CDR3 has 12 residues. Here the CDR3 DNA reads TGTGCCAGCAGTTCCCAAAATTCACCCCTCCACTTT. Protein product: CASSSQNSPLHF. Full variable domain (outside the CDR3, taken from reference TRBV28 and TRBJ1-6): DVKVTQSSRYLVKRTGEKVFLECVQDMDHENMFWYRQDPGLGLRLIYFSYDVKMKEKGDIPEGYSVSREKKERFSLILESASTNQTSMYLCASSSQNSPLHFGNGTRLTVT.

The genes are TRBV20-1 and TRBJ2-7, with D possibly TRBD1 on 5 matching bases. The germline V and J ends were trimmed by 0 bases and 2 bases, with 11 bases remaining between them. Germline V CDR1 and CDR2: DFQATT, SNEGSKA (reference sequence). This CDR3 region has 14 residues. The CDR3 here is CSARDARAPYEQYF. The CDR3 DNA reads as TGCAGTGCTAGAGATGCCAGGGCCCCCTACGAGCAGTACTTC.

The gene calls are TRBV20-1 and TRBJ2-1, with D perhaps assigned TRBD1 or TRBD2 (5 bases each). V lost 5 bases to trimming and J lost 4 bases, with 21 bases between them. This CDR3 comprises 16 residues. Germline V gene sequence: CDR1 DFQATT, CDR2 SNEGSKA (reference sequence). CDR3 sequence (DNA): TGCAGTGCTTTGGGATACGGGACGCATACTTACAATGAGCAGTTCTTC. Amino acids: CSALGYGTHTYNEQFF.

J is TRBJ2-5 and V is TRBV10-3; perhaps TRBD2 as D (5 bases). This CDR3 is 16 amino acids long. Germline V CDR1 and CDR2: ENHRY, SYGVKD. Trimming took 3 bases from V and 2 from J, leaving 16 bases between them. The CDR3 sequence is CAISDDNRGRQETQYF. CDR3 in DNA: TGTGCCATCAGTGACGATAATCGAGGGCGTCAAGAGACCCAGTACTTC.

This chain uses TRBV15 with TRBJ2-7; the D is unclear. Per germline, CDR1 LNHNV and CDR2 YYDKDF (reference sequence). With 0 bases removed from V and 4 bases from J, the gap between germline ends came to 7 bases. This CDR3 region has 13 residues. CDR3 sequence: CATSRDGPYEQYF. The CDR3 coding sequence is TGTGCCACCAGCAGAGATGGTCCGTACGAGCAGTACTTC.

The table lists this clonotype with a few counts. V usage is TRBV24-1 and J usage is TRBJ2-1; D is tentatively TRBD1 or TRBD2 (5 bases each). The CDR3 is 13 residues long. V shed 5 bases and J shed 8 bases, with 12 bases lying between them. From germline, CDR1 is KGHDR and CDR2 SFDVKD. CDR3: CATSGAGRDEQFF. The CDR3, as DNA: TGTGCCACCAGTGGGGCAGGGCGGGATGAGCAGTTCTTC.

This chain joins TRBV6-2 or TRBV6-3 and TRBJ2-7, with 9 bases aligning to TRBD1. The junction had 15 bases not matched to a gene; V was cut back by 8 bases and J by 7 bases. The CDR3 spans 15 residues. The germline CDR1 and CDR2 sequences are MNHEY and SVGEGT. Here the CDR3 reads CASELPGTGKEEQYF. The CDR3 DNA reads as TGTGCCAGCGAGCTACCCGGGACAGGGAAGGAGGAGCAGTACTTC.